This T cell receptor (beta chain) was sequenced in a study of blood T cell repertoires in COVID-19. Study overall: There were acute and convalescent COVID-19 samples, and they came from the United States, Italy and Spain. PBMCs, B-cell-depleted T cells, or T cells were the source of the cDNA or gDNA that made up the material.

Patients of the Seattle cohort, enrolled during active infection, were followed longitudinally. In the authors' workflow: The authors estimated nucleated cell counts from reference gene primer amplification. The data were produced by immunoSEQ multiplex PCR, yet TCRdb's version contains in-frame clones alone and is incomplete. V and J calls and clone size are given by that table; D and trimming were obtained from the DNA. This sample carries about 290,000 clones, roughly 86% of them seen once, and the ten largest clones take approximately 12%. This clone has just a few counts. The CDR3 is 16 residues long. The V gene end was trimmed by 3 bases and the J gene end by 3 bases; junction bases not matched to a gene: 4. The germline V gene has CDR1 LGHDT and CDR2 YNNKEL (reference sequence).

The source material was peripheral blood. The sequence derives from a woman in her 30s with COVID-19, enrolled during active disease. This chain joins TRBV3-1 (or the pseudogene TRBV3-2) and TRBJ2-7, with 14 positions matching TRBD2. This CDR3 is CASSHLGTSGGYEQYF. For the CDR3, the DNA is TGTGCCAGCAGCCATCTTGGGACTAGCGGGGGCTACGAGCAGTACTTC.